The T cell receptor beta chain described here comes from a study of blood T cells in healthy people across ages. General study results and limits: Changes seen in expanded clonotypes were possibly confounded by donor CMV status left unknown. With unsorted PBMCs, a conclusive comparison of naive versus antigen-experienced cells was not possible. When one million T cells were used, diversity estimates were thought to be underestimates.

Through a sample-barcoded 5' primer and a J-beta primer mix, a second PCR was run for roughly 6 to 11 cycles. Every cDNA molecule carried a tag from a template-switch adaptor bearing 12 random nucleotides. TCRdb reanalysed the 5' RACE reads using MiXCR and keeps one entry per CDR3 protein. The sample consists of 1.8 million or so distinct CDR3 sequences, about 39% of them appearing once. The CDR3 is 18 amino acids. V dropped 4 bases and J dropped 0; count of bases not matched to a gene: 6. Germline loops: CDR1 SGHVS, CDR2 FQNEAQ. As to this clonotype: Its antigen is as yet unknown.

The sequencing sample was made of blood. This rearrangement joins TRBV7-8 to TRBJ2-1, with 13 nucleotides matching TRBD2. This clonotype was obtained from a human donor in good health. The CDR3 loop reads CASSSGLAGESSYNEQFF. For the CDR3, the DNA is TGTGCCAGCAGCTCCGGACTAGCGGGGGAGAGCTCCTACAATGAGCAGTTCTTC.